The present entry profiles one TCR beta chain with its context. Its specificity is unknown. Clones were read by immunoSEQ multiplex PCR, and TCRdb kept only the in-frame ones, dropping some. Of about 79,000 clones in the sample, 91% were seen once. Germline CDR1 and CDR2: MDHEN and SYDVKM. This CDR3 contains 20 residues. V lost 5 bases, J lost 5 bases, and 18 bases stayed unmatched. These data belong to a study of OX40 agonist ivuxolimab in advanced cancers. On the study more broadly: Patients received ivuxolimab, an agonistic anti-OX40 (CD134) antibody. Recorded diagnoses for dose-escalation patients were hepatocellular carcinoma, melanoma, renal cell or head and neck cancer. The study, taken as a whole, reports: No determination was made of the antigen specificity of the expanded peripheral T cells. By week 6 at 0.1 to 3.0 mg/kg, blood CD4+ and CD8+ T cells had expanded clonally.

This TCR came from an adult with an advanced solid tumor such as melanoma, head and neck, liver or kidney cancer. V is TRBV28 and J is TRBJ2-7, with 16 bases identical to TRBD2. The specimen comprised CD4+ or CD8+ T cells sorted from blood, sampled in a trial of the OX40 agonist ivuxolimab. CDR3 amino acids: CASSQTAGLAGGVVLDEQYF. As DNA, the CDR3 is TGTGCCAGCAGTCAAACGGCGGGACTAGCGGGGGGGGTGGTGTTGGACGAGCAGTACTTC.